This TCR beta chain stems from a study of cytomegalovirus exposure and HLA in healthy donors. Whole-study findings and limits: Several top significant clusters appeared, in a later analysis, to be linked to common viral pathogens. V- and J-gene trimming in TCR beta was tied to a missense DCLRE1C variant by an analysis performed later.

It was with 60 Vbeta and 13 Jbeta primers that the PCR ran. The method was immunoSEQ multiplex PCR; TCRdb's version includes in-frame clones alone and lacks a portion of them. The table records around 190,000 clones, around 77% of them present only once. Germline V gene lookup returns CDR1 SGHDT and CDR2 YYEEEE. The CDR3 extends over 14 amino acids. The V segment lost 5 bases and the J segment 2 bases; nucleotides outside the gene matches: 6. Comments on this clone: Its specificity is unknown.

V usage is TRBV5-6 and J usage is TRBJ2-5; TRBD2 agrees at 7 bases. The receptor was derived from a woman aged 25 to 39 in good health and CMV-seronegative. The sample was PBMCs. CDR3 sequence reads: CASSRGLKQETQYF. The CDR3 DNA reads TGTGCCAGCAGTCGGGGACTAAAACAAGAGACCCAGTACTTC.